This entry is about one T cell receptor beta chain. Its antigen is unknown. Per-base quality was not reported, and no clone a single base away is much larger than it. The data derive from a study of radiotherapy plus CTLA-4 blockade in lung cancer (dated by TCRdb to about 2018). General notes on the study: Among enrolled patients, 15% to 20% had an objective response and 25% to 40% reached disease control.

The library was prepared using the immunoSEQ multiplex PCR assay. TCRdb holds this immuneACCESS table with in-frame rearrangements only. Some clones are missing; in checked studies, unresolved V genes explain under half, and the rest has no known cause. The sample records about 110,000 clones, 81% of which are singletons. The top ten hold around 3% of the sample. Focal radiation therapy combined with CTLA-4 blockade (ipilimumab) was tested in patients with chemo-refractory metastatic non-small-cell lung cancer. What the authors observed across the whole study: After treatment with radiotherapy and ipilimumab, TCR clones that came from tumors expanded in the peripheral blood. The strongest predictors of response were reported to be early dynamic shifts in blood T cell clones along with a rise in serum interferon-beta following radiation.

Its CDR3 holds 16 amino acids, cysteine through phenylalanine. Only the CDR3 region is kept as DNA, spanning 48 bases read in frame from base 1. V is pruned by 1 base and J by 3 bases, leaving 5 bases of the junction without a gene match. In the germline V gene, CDR1 corresponds to SGHAT and CDR2 to FQNNGV. The sample in question was peripheral blood, obtained from a patient treated with radiotherapy plus ipilimumab. This chain joins TRBV11-2 to TRBJ1-5, with 8 middle bases fitting TRBD1. The origin of this receptor is a human donor with non-small cell lung cancer that progressed on radiotherapy plus ipilimumab. Some clones in this sample may be carry-over from other donors' samples. CDR3 protein: CASSLGAGGVNQPQHF. Here is the DNA: TGTGCCAGCAGCTTAGGGGCAGGGGGCGTCAATCAGCCCCAGCATTTT.